The rows below give T cell receptor beta chains drawn from one sample of a study of spatial heterogeneity in lung cancer. TCRdb processed the 5' RACE reads anew with MiXCR; each CDR3 protein has one entry. The table includes some 41,000 distinct CDR3 sequences, around 6.8% detected once. The specimen was PBMCs, collected at surgery. These receptor sequences come from a female donor with early-stage non-small cell lung cancer. CDR3s include the opening cysteine and the closing phenylalanine or tryptophan. D genes are given only for firm matches. Clone size is shown for a subset of rows, as once, few, many or a class of expanded clone.

CDR3	DNA	size	J	V	D
CSVVERNTEAFF	TGCAGCGTTGTAGAGCGTAACACTGAAGCTTTCTTT	many	TRBJ1-1	TRBV29-1	-
CSARFPRWGLNTEAFF	TGCAGTGCCCGTTTCCCCCGATGGGGACTGAACACTGAAGCTTTCTTT	many	TRBJ1-1	TRBV20-1	-
CASSGTSGGTNEQFF	TGCGCCAGCAGCGGAACTAGCGGGGGTACCAATGAGCAGTTCTTC	many	TRBJ2-1	TRBV5-1	TRBD2
CASSYSGSTGHRGIEAFF	TGTGCCAGCAGTTACTCGGGATCTACCGGCCATCGGGGGATTGAAGCTTTCTTT	many	TRBJ1-1	TRBV6-5	-
CASSFSGDYEQYF	TGTGCCAGCAGCTTTAGCGGAGACTACGAGCAGTACTTC	many	TRBJ2-7	TRBV7-2	-
CASSDPGQYNEQFF	TGTGCCAGCAGTGATCCCGGACAGTACAATGAGCAGTTCTTC	many	TRBJ2-1	TRBV2	-
CASSQDRARVGQPQHF	TGTGCCAGCAGCCAAGATCGGGCCAGGGTAGGACAGCCCCAGCATTTT	few	TRBJ1-5	TRBV3-1	-
CSVGGLAGTDTQYF	TGCAGCGTGGGGGGACTAGCGGGCACAGATACGCAGTATTTT	few	TRBJ2-3	TRBV29-1	TRBD2
CASSQAGGDYTEQFF	TGTGCCAGCAGCCAGGCCGGGGGCGATTATACTGAGCAGTTCTTC	many	TRBJ2-1	TRBV9	-
CASSQDEGSGNTIYF	TGCGCCAGCAGCCAAGACGAGGGAAGCGGGAACACCATATATTTT	many	TRBJ1-3	TRBV4-1	-
CATSRDRGSDTQYF	TGTGCCACCAGCAGAGATCGGGGGTCAGATACGCAGTATTTT	-	TRBJ2-3	TRBV15	-
CASSPHGTTEAFF	TGTGCCAGCAGTCCCCACGGGACCACTGAAGCTTTCTTT	many	TRBJ1-1	TRBV27	-
CASTRLMGGEKLFF	TGTGCCAGCACCCGACTCATGGGAGGTGAAAAACTGTTTTTT	many	TRBJ1-4	TRBV6-5	-
CASSLVGTETGGYTF	TGCGCCAGCAGCTTGGTTGGGACTGAAACCGGCGGCTACACCTTC	many	TRBJ1-2	TRBV5-1	-
CASSQGRVAAFF	TGTGCCAGCAGCCAAGGGAGAGTCGCCGCTTTCTTT	many	TRBJ1-1	TRBV3-1	-